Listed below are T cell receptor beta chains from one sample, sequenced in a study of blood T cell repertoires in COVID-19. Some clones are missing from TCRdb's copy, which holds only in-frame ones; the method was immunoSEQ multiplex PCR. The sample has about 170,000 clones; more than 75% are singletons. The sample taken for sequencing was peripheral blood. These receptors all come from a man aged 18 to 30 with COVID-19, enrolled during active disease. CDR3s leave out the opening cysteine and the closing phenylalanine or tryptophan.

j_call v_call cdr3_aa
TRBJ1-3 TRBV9 ASSASTGFPGNTIY
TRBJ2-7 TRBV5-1 ASSWTLAGGDYEQY
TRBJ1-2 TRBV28 ASSLFGGGNYGYT
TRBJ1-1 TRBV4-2 ASSLGQAGSTEAF
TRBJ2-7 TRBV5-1 ASSLSGTGRSYEQY
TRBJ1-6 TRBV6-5 ASSKDSNRNSPLH
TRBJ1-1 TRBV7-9 ASTLAGATEAF
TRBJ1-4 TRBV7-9 ASRPLGGAYEKLL
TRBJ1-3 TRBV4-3 ASSQHAPGQGANTIY
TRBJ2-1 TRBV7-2 ASSLERTVEQF
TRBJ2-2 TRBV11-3 ASSPGINTGELF
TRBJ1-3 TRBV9 ASSGWTVGFGNTIY
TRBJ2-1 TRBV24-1 ATSDHILGYNEQF
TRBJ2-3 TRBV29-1 STGWGSGRNTDTQY
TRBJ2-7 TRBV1 TSFLAGDGEQY
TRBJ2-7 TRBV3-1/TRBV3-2 ASSPQRAGGSYEQY
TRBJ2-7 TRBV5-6 ASSLGGATYEQY
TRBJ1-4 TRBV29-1 SVLRETGPNEKLF
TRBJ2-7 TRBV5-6 ASSLFGGRLEQY
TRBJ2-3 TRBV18 ASSTAGGYTDTQY
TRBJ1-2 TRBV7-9 ASSPNNPGRGRVGGYT
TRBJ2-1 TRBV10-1 ASSEQGVDNEQF
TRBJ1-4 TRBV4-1 ASSQERGRGRNEKLL
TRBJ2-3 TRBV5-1 ASSLWTSSTDTQY